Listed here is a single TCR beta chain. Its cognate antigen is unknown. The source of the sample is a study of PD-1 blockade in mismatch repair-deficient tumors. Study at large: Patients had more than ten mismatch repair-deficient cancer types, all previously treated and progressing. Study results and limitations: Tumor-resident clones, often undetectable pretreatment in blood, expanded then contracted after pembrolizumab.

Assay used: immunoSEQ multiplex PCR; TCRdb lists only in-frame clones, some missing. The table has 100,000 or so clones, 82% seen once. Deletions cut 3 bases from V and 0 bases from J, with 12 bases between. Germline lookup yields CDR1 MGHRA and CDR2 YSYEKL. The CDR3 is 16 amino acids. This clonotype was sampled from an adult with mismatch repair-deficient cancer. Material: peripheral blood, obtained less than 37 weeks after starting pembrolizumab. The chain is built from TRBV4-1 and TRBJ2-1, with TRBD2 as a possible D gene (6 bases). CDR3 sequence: CASSQQGLSSYNEQFF. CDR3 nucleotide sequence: TGCGCCAGCAGCCAGCAGGGACTGAGCTCCTACAATGAGCAGTTCTTC.